This T cell receptor (beta chain) originates from a study of T cell changes during pregnancy in multiple sclerosis. After removal of 1 base from V and 5 bases from J, the junction contained 7 bases not matched to a gene. CDR1 SGHDN and CDR2 FVKESK come from the germline V gene. The CDR3 runs 15 residues. Profiling relied on immunoSEQ multiplex PCR, and the TCRdb table lists in-frame clones only, not all of them. Among fewer than 70,000 clones listed, about 88% were seen once. The receptor was isolated from a female donor with multiple sclerosis, enrolled in a pregnancy study. The chain uses TRBV14 and TRBJ2-7; 8 bases are shared with TRBD1. This sample comprised peripheral blood, obtained in the first trimester of pregnancy. This CDR3 is CASSQVLQGADEQYF. CDR3 nucleotide sequence: TGTGCCAGCAGCCAAGTTCTGCAGGGGGCGGACGAGCAGTACTTC.